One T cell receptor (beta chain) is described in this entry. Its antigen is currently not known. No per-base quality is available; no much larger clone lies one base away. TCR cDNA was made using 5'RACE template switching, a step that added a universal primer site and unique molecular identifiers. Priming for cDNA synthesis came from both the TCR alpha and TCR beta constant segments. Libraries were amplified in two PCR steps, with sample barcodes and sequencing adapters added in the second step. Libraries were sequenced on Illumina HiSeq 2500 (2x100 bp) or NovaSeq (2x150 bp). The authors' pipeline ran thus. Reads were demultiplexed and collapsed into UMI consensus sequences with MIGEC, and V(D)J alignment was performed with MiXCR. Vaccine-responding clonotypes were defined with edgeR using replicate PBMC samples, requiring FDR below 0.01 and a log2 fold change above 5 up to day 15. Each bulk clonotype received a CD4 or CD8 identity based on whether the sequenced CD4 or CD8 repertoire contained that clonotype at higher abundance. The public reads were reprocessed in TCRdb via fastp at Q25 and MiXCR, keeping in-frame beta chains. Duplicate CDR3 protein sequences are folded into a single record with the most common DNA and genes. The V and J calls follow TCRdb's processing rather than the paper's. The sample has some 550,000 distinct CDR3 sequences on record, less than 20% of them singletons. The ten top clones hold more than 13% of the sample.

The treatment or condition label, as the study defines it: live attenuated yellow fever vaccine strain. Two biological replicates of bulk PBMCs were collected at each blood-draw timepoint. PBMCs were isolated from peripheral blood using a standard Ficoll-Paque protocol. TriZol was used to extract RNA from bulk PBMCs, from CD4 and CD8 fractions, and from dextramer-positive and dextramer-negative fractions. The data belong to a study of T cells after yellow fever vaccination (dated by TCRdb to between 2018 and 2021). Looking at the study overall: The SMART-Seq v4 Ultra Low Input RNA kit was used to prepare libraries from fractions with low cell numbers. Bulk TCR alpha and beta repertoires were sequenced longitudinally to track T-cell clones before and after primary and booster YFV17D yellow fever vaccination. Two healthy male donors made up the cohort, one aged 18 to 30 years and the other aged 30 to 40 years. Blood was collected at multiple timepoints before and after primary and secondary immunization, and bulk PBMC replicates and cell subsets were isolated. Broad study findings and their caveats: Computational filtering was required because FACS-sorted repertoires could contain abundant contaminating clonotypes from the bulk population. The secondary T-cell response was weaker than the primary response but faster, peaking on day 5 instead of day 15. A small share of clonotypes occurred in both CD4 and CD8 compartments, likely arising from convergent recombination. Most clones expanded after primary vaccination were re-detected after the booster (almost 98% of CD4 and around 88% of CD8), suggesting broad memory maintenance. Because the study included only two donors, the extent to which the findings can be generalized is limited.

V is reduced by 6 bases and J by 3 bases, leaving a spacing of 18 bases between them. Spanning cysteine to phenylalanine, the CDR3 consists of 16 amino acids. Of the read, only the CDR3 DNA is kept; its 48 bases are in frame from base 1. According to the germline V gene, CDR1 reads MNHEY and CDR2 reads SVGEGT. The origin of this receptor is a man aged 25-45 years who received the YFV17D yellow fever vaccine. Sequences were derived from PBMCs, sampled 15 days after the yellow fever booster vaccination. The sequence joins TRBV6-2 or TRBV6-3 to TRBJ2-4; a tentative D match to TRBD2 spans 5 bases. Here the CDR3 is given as CASSLGLSGIKNIQYF. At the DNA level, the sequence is TGTGCCAGCAGCCTCGGACTGAGCGGCATCAAAAACATTCAGTACTTC.